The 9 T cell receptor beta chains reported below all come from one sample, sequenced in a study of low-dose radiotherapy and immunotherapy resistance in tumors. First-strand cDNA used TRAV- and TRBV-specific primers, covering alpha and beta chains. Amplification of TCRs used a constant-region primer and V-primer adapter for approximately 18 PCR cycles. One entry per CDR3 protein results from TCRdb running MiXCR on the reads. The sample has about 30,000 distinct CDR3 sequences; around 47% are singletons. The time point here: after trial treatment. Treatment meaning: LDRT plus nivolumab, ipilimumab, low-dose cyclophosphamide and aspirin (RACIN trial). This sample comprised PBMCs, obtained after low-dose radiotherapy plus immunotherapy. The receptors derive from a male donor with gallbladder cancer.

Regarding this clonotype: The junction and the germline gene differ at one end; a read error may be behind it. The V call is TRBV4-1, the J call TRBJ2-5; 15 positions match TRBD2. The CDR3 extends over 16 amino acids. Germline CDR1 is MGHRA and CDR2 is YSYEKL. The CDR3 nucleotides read TGTGCCAGCAGCCCTGGACTAGCGGGGGGGCCGGAGACCCAGTACTTC. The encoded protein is CASSPGLAGGPETQYF.

In DNA, the CDR3 is TGTGCCAGCACCAAGTCCGGAGAGGGGCCGCGGGGCGAGCAGTACTTC. As protein: CASTKSGEGPRGEQYF. The chain is built from TRBV5-8 and TRBJ2-7; TRBD2 is a possible D gene (6 bases). V gave up 6 bases and J gave up 6 bases, with 25 bases separating them. The CDR3 sequence is 16 residues long. Per germline, CDR1 SGHTS and CDR2 YDEGEE.

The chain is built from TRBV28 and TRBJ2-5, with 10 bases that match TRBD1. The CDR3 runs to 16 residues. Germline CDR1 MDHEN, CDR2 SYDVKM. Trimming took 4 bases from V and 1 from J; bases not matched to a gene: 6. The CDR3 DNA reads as TGTGCCAGCAGTTCGGCCGGGACAGGGGCCCAAGAGACCCAGTACTTC. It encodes CASSSAGTGAQETQYF.

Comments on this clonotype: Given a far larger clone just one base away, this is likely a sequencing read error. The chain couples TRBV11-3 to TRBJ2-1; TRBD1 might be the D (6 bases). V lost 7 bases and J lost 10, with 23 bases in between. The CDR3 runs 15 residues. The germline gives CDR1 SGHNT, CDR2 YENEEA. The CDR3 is CASNPTPQGTNEQFF. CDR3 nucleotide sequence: TGTGCCAGCAACCCTACCCCCCAGGGGACCAACGAGCAGTTCTTC. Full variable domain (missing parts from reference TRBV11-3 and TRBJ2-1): EAGVVQSPRYKIIEKKQPVAFWCNPISGHNTLYWYLQNLGQGPELLIRYENEEAVDDSQLPKDRFSAERLKGVDSTLKIQPAELGDSAVYLCASNPTPQGTNEQFFGPGTRLTVL.

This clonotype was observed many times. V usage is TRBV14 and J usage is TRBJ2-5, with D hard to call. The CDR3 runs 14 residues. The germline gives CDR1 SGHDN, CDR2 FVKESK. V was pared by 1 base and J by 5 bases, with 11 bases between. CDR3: CASSQVGSRETQYF. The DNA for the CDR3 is TGTGCCAGCAGCCAAGTAGGATCCCGGGAGACCCAGTACTTC.

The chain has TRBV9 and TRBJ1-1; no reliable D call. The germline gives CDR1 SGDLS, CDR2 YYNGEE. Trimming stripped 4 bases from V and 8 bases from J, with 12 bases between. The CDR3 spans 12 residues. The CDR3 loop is CASSPVLGEAFF. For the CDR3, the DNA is TGTGCCAGCAGCCCCGTGCTGGGGGAAGCTTTCTTT. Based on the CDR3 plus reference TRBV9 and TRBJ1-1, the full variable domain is DSGVTQTPKHLITATGQRVTLRCSPRSGDLSVYWYQQSLDQGLQFLIQYYNGEERAKGNILERFSAQQFPDLHSELNLSSLELGDSALYFCASSPVLGEAFFGQGTRLTVV.

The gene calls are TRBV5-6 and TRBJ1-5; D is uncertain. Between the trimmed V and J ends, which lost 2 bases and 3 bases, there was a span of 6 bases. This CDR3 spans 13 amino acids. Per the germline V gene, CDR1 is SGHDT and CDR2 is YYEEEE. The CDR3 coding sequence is TGTGCCAGCAGCTTCTCGAACAATCAGCCCCAGCATTTT. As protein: CASSFSNNQPQHF.

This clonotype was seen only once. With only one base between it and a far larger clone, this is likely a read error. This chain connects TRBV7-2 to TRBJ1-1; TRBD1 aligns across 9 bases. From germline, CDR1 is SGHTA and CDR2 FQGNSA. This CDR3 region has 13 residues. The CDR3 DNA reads TGTGCCAACAGCATGACAGGGGGGACTGAAGCTTTCTTT. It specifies CANSMTGGTEAFF.

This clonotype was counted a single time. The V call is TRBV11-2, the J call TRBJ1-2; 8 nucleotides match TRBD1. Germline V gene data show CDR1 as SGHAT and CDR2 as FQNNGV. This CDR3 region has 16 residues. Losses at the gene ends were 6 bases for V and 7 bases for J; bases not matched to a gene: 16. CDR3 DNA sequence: TGTGCCAGCAGTTACCCATTCGGGACAGGAGGGTCTGGCTACACCTTC. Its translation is CASSYPFGTGGSGYTF.